One and the same sample provided the 26 T cell receptor beta chains below, sequenced in a study of blood T cells in healthy people across ages. The use of a sample-barcoded 5' primer and a J-beta primer mix characterized a second PCR of about 7 to 12 cycles. TCRdb redid the calling of the 5' RACE reads with MiXCR, one entry per CDR3 protein. This table holds about 1.8 million distinct CDR3 sequences, approximately 50% found once. Sequencing was done on a sample of blood. The receptors were sampled from a woman between 40 and 55 years old in good health.

The gene calls are TRBV20-1 and TRBJ1-4, with D maybe TRBD1 (5 bases). Germline V CDR1 and CDR2: DFQATT, SNEGSKA (reference sequence). The CDR3 sequence is 12 residues long. V shed 4 bases and J shed 8 bases, with 11 bases lying between them. The CDR3 nucleotides read TGCAGTGCTAACGGGGCAGGGGAAAAACTGTTTTTT. Residues: CSANGAGEKLFF.

This clonotype was observed a few times. This rearrangement joins TRBV5-5 to TRBJ2-4; the match to TRBD1 covers 7 bases. V was clipped by 2 bases and J by 0 bases; unmatched bases: 8. The CDR3 loop spans 17 amino acids. In germline, CDR1 is SGHKS, CDR2 YYEKEE (reference sequence). The CDR3 DNA reads TGTGCCAGCAGCTTTCCCTCCGGGACAGAAGCCAAAAACATTCAGTACTTC. Its translation: CASSFPSGTEAKNIQYF.

The chain combines TRBV5-1 with TRBJ1-6, with D perhaps matching TRBD1 (5 bases). From germline, CDR1 is SGHRS and CDR2 YFSETQ. V was pared by 4 bases and J by 0 bases, with 14 bases between. The length of the CDR3 is 17 residues. CDR3 region: CASSPTGPLSYNSPLHF. The CDR3 coding sequence is TGCGCCAGCAGCCCCACAGGACCGCTCTCCTATAATTCACCCCTCCACTTT.

The J gene is TRBJ1-6, the V gene TRBV13; TRBD1 matches at 8 bases. Germline CDR1 is PRHDT and CDR2 is FYEKMQ (reference sequence). With 5 bases clipped from V and 3 bases from J, the junction kept 12 bases outside the gene matches. The CDR3 runs to 18 residues. CDR3 in amino acids: CASSRTLTGAHYNSPLHF. Written as DNA, the CDR3 is TGTGCCAGCAGCCGAACCCTGACAGGGGCCCACTATAATTCACCCCTCCACTTT.

The chain combines TRBV7-2 with TRBJ2-5, with 8 bases matching TRBD2. Germline CDR1 and CDR2: SGHTA and FQGNSA. CDR3 size: 16 residues. V trimming: 2 bases; J trimming: 4 bases; junction bases outside the gene matches: 9. The CDR3 DNA sequence: TGTGCCAGCAGCTTACACTTCGGGGGGGCTCGAGAGACCCAGTACTTC. It translates to CASSLHFGGARETQYF.

In regard to this clonotype: Germline is not matched at one junction end, which may reflect a read error. The V call is TRBV5-1, the J call TRBJ2-7; D call uncertain. The CDR3 loop spans 14 amino acids. The germline CDR1 and CDR2 sequences are SGHRS and YFSETQ. CDR3 DNA sequence: TGCGTCAGCCGGCTTGAGGTCCCCCCCTACGAGCAGTACTTC. Amino acids: CVSRLEVPPYEQYF.

This chain joins TRBV6-5 and TRBJ2-3, with TRBD2 identical over 11 bases. Germline V gene lookup returns CDR1 MNHEY and CDR2 SVGAGI. The CDR3 is 16 residues long. Losses at the gene ends were 10 bases for V and 2 bases for J; bases not matched to a gene: 11. CDR3: CAIRFLAGGYTDTQYF. For the CDR3, the DNA is TGTGCCATCAGGTTCCTAGCGGGGGGTTACACAGATACGCAGTATTTT.

V and J are TRBV7-2 and TRBJ1-5; perhaps TRBD1 as D (6 bases). Trimming pared 1 base from V and 6 bases from J, leaving 16 bases between. The CDR3 has 16 amino acids. Germline loops: CDR1 SGHTA, CDR2 FQGNSA. CDR3 region: CASSLEGQGIGQPQHF. CDR3 sequence (DNA): TGTGCCAGCAGCTTAGAGGGGCAGGGGATCGGTCAGCCCCAGCATTTT.

This sequence joins TRBV12-3 or TRBV12-4 and TRBJ2-7; possible D gene TRBD2, 6 bases. V was cut by 1 base and J by 4 bases, with 17 bases left in between. The length of the CDR3 is 16 residues. CDR3 nucleotide sequence: TGTGCCAGCAGTTTAGGTCTCGGGACTGGCGTATACGAGCAGTACTTC. This sequence encodes CASSLGLGTGVYEQYF.

The chain employs TRBV12-3 or TRBV12-4 and TRBJ1-6; no definite D call. This CDR3 comprises 16 residues. With 3 bases removed from V and 10 bases from J, the gap between germline ends came to 19 bases. CDR3 in DNA: TGTGCCAGCAGTTTTGGCTACGGGCGTAAGCCATCACCCCTCCACTTT. Translating gives CASSFGYGRKPSPLHF.

V is TRBV4-3 and J is TRBJ1-1; D gene ambiguous. Per germline, CDR1 LGHNA and CDR2 YSLEER. Trimming left V 2 bases short and J 1 base short, with 8 bases between. This CDR3 is 14 amino acids long. The DNA for the CDR3 is TGCGCCAGCAGCCAACCCTCGGGGAACACTGAAGCTTTCTTT. Translating it yields CASSQPSGNTEAFF.

The chain combines TRBV27 with TRBJ2-5; no clear D gene. The V gene lost 2 bases and the J gene lost 5 bases, with 9 bases spanning the gap. Germline V gives CDR1 MNHEY, CDR2 SMNVEV (reference sequence). CDR3 length: 13 amino acids. In nucleotides, the CDR3 is TGTGCCAGCAGTTTAACCATTTCGGAGACCCAGTACTTC. Protein sequence: CASSLTISETQYF.

This chain links TRBV6-1 with TRBJ2-3, with 8 bases aligning to TRBD2. Germline CDR1 MNHNS, CDR2 SASEGT. V lost 7 bases, J lost 5 bases, and 5 bases stayed unmatched. The CDR3 sequence is 13 residues long. CDR3 region: CASIRGGEDTQYF. DNA of the CDR3: TGTGCCAGCATCCGGGGGGGCGAAGATACGCAGTATTTT.

As regards this clonotype: One end of the junction varies from germline; a read error may be responsible. The gene calls are TRBV29-1 and TRBJ2-5; D gene uncertain. Germline lookup yields CDR1 SQVTM and CDR2 ANQGSEA. CDR3 size: 13 residues. DNA for the CDR3: TGCAGCGTTCCTTTTAAAAACCAAGAGGCCCAGTACTTC. This translates into CSVPFKNQEAQYF.

V gene TRBV29-1 combines with J gene TRBJ1-2; tentatively, D is TRBD1 (5 bases). Germline CDR1 reads SQVTM; CDR2 reads ANQGSEA. V lost 5 bases to trimming and J lost 4 bases, with 11 bases between them. The CDR3 covers 12 residues. The CDR3 region is CSVHGDPYGYTF. The CDR3 nucleotides are TGCAGCGTTCACGGGGACCCCTATGGCTACACCTTC.

As concerns this clonotype: Possible read error: a much larger clone is one base away. The CDR3 DNA is TGCGCCAGCAGTGGGGCTGGCCCTCTTCCGGGTGAGCAGTACTTC. Translated: CASSGAGPLPGEQYF. The V gene is TRBV5-1, the J gene TRBJ2-7; possibly TRBD1 for D (5 bases). CDR1 SGHRS and CDR2 YFSETQ come from the germline V gene. The CDR3 totals 15 residues. The ends were cut back, 5 bases at V and 7 bases at J, with 22 bases in the middle.

CDR3 nucleotide sequence: TGTGCCAGCAGCAACTCGGCGGGGGGGCCTCTCGAGCAGTACTTC. This sequence encodes CASSNSAGGPLEQYF. The chain combines TRBV6-2 or TRBV6-3 with TRBJ2-4, with 9 bases lining up with TRBD2. The J call is doubtful: the DNA matches TRBJ2-7 better. CDR1 is MNHEY and CDR2 is SVGEGT in the germline V gene. CDR3 length: 15 amino acids.

The V gene is TRBV7-3, the J gene TRBJ2-6; a possible D gene is TRBD2 (5 bases). V lost 0 bases to trimming and J lost 2 bases, with 20 bases between them. The CDR3 runs to 20 residues. Germline V gives CDR1 SGHTA, CDR2 FQGTGA. DNA of the CDR3: TGTGCCAGCAGCTTAACTCCCCCCCTGCTCGGGGAGCCTGGGGCCAACGTCCTGACTTTC. Translation: CASSLTPPLLGEPGANVLTF.

This chain connects TRBV29-1 to TRBJ1-1; D gene unclear. This CDR3 comprises 11 residues. V gave up 4 bases and J gave up 7 bases, with 10 bases separating them. The germline CDR1 and CDR2 sequences are SQVTM and ANQGSEA. The CDR3 DNA reads TGCAGCGTTGGCTCCGGCGGTGAAGCTTTCTTT. This gives the protein CSVGSGGEAFF.

The CDR3 sequence: CSARDSRGGEFADTQYF. In nucleotides, the CDR3 is TGCAGTGCTAGAGATAGTCGAGGCGGGGAATTCGCAGATACGCAGTATTTT. V usage is TRBV20-1 and J usage is TRBJ2-3, with a weak D call TRBD2 (6 bases). This CDR3 is built from 17 residues. Germline values: CDR1 DFQATT, CDR2 SNEGSKA (reference sequence). Trimming took off 0 bases at V and 4 bases at J, with 20 bases between the two ends.

The V call is TRBV28, the J call TRBJ2-5; possible D gene TRBD2, 5 bases. The CDR3 covers 19 residues. Germline CDR1 MDHEN, CDR2 SYDVKM. Deletions cut 4 bases from V and 1 base from J, with 25 bases between. The CDR3 bases are TGTGCCAGCAGTTCATCCCTTCTTAGGACTGCGACTACCCAAGAGACCCAGTACTTC. It translates to CASSSSLLRTATTQETQYF.

The rearrangement links TRBV6-1 to TRBJ2-5; D remains unclear. CDR1 MNHNS and CDR2 SASEGT come from the germline V gene. V was shortened by 3 bases and J by 4 bases, with 15 bases between the two germline ends. The CDR3 is made up of 15 amino acids. This CDR3 is CASSELPALGETQYF. CDR3 DNA: TGTGCCAGCAGTGAGCTGCCCGCTCTAGGAGAGACCCAGTACTTC.

J is TRBJ2-2 and V is TRBV6-6; no reliable D call. Germline CDR1 is MNHNY and CDR2 is SVGAGI (reference sequence). V shed 2 bases and J shed 4 bases, with 8 bases lying between them. This CDR3 has 14 residues. CDR3 nucleotides: TGTGCCAGCAGTTACAAGCAGTCCACCGGGGAGCTGTTTTTT. This encodes CASSYKQSTGELFF.

This clonotype appeared a few times. The V and J genes are TRBV2 and TRBJ2-1; 9 bases are a match to TRBD2. The CDR3 has 14 residues. V was clipped by 7 bases and J by 5 bases; unmatched bases: 6. CDR1 and CDR2 from the germline V gene are SNHLY and FYNNEI. The CDR3 reads CASIGLAGNNEQFF. The DNA for the CDR3 is TGTGCCAGCATTGGGCTAGCGGGGAACAATGAGCAGTTCTTC.

The rearrangement uses TRBV4-1 and TRBJ1-1; 12 bases match TRBD1. Trimming took 4 bases from V and 2 from J; bases not matched to a gene: 8. This CDR3 has 17 residues. Germline V gene lookup returns CDR1 MGHRA and CDR2 YSYEKL. The CDR3 is CASSRGTGGWGNTEAFF. CDR3 nucleotides: TGCGCCAGCAGCCGGGGGACAGGGGGCTGGGGAAACACTGAAGCTTTCTTT.

The chain employs TRBV27 and TRBJ2-5; TRBD2 matches at 9 bases. The tail of the sequence fits TRBJ2-7 better, so the J call may be wrong. CDR1 is MNHEY, CDR2 SMNVEV, per germline (reference sequence). The CDR3 length is 15 residues. The CDR3 is CASNGGVSGGYEQYF. In DNA form, the CDR3 reads TGTGCCAGCAATGGGGGGGTTAGCGGGGGCTACGAGCAGTACTTC.